The 13 T cell receptor beta chains listed next were all sequenced from one sample in a study of identical twins. MiXCR, run by TCRdb on the 5' RACE reads, gives a single entry per CDR3 protein. The table records 1.5 million to 2 million distinct CDR3 sequences, roughly a third of them present only once. Sequencing was carried out using cord blood. The receptors derive from a newborn girl in good health.

This chain uses TRBV20-1 with TRBJ2-4, with D possibly being TRBD1 or TRBD2 (5 bases each). The end of the DNA aligns better with TRBJ2-7, so the J call may be wrong. The germline gives CDR1 DFQATT, CDR2 SNEGSKA (reference sequence). The CDR3 contains 15 residues. CDR3 protein: CSARMPGTATYEQYF. CDR3 coding DNA: TGCAGTGCTAGAATGCCCGGGACCGCTACCTACGAGCAGTACTTC.

The chain recombines TRBV6-1 with TRBJ1-5; 9 bases fit TRBD1. Losses at the gene ends were 7 bases for V and 4 bases for J; bases not matched to a gene: 5. Germline-derived CDR1 and CDR2 are MNHNS and SASEGT. The CDR3 is made up of 14 amino acids. In DNA form, the CDR3 reads TGTGCCAGCAACCGGGACAGGGTAAATCAGCCCCAGCATTTT. Its translation is CASNRDRVNQPQHF.

This clonotype was counted a single time. V usage is TRBV27 and J usage is TRBJ2-1, with D tentatively TRBD2 (6 bases). The germline V gene has CDR1 MNHEY and CDR2 SMNVEV (reference sequence). The ends were cut back, 6 bases at V and 4 bases at J, with 19 bases in the middle. The CDR3 contains 16 residues. CDR3 sequence: CASSGSTGEGYNEQFF. The CDR3 DNA is TGTGCCAGCAGCGGGTCGACGGGAGAGGGTTACAATGAGCAGTTCTTC.

The V call is TRBV12-3 or TRBV12-4, the J call TRBJ2-3; D gene uncertain. Trimming left V 3 bases short and J 4 bases short, with 11 bases between. The CDR3 runs to 14 residues. CDR3 loop: CASSFEQAADTQYF. The CDR3 bases are TGTGCCAGCAGTTTTGAGCAGGCAGCAGATACGCAGTATTTT.

The gene calls are TRBV6-1 and TRBJ2-7; D is ambiguous. Germline-derived CDR1 and CDR2 are MNHNS and SASEGT. This CDR3 contains 12 residues. Trimming shortened V by 7 bases and J by 4 bases, and 11 bases separated the two germline ends. This chain's CDR3 is CASTQDRYEQYF. The CDR3 nucleotides read TGTGCCAGCACCCAGGACCGTTACGAGCAGTACTTC.

The rearrangement joins TRBV20-1 to TRBJ1-4; tentative D call: TRBD1 (5 bases). The CDR3 runs to 12 residues. Trimming took off 5 bases at V and 8 bases at J, with 12 bases between the two ends. Germline-derived CDR1 and CDR2 are DFQATT and SNEGSKA (reference sequence). The CDR3 loop reads CSALWGGEKLFF. The CDR3 nucleotides read TGCAGTGCTCTGTGGGGCGGGGAAAAACTGTTTTTT.

Regarding this clonotype: One end of the junction fails to match germline, which may point to a read error. V usage is TRBV10-3 and J usage is TRBJ2-3; 9 nucleotides agree with TRBD1. Germline V gene lookup returns CDR1 ENHRY and CDR2 SYGVKD. This CDR3 has 17 amino acids. CDR3 in DNA: TGTGCCATCAGTGAGTCGAGGGACAGGGCTCTCACAGATACGCTGTATTTT. Amino acids: CAISESRDRALTDTLYF.

CDR3: CATSDSTSENYNEQFF. In DNA form, the CDR3 reads TGTGCCACCAGTGATTCGACTAGCGAGAACTACAATGAGCAGTTCTTC. The chain employs TRBV24-1 and TRBJ2-1; TRBD2 matches 8 bases. CDR3 length equals 16 residues. With 2 bases clipped from V and 3 bases from J, the junction kept 5 bases outside the gene matches. Germline CDR1 and CDR2: KGHDR and SFDVKD.

The V gene is TRBV7-9, the J gene TRBJ2-5; tentatively, D is TRBD2 (5 bases). Matching the DNA end better, TRBJ2-7 makes the J call doubtful. The CDR3 loop spans 14 amino acids. Germline loops: CDR1 SEHNR, CDR2 FQNEAQ (reference sequence). CDR3 sequence reads: CASSLEIEGYEQYF. The CDR3 DNA reads TGTGCCAGCAGCTTAGAAATAGAGGGATACGAGCAGTACTTC.

The V gene is TRBV2, the J gene TRBJ2-1; 9 positions agree with TRBD2. V dropped 1 base and J dropped 8; count of bases not matched to a gene: 9. Germline loops: CDR1 SNHLY, CDR2 FYNNEI. This CDR3 has 16 amino acids. CDR3 amino acids: CASSEVGSGGWDEQFF. The DNA for the CDR3 is TGTGCCAGCAGTGAAGTCGGGAGCGGGGGGTGGGATGAGCAGTTCTTC. Using reference TRBV2 and TRBJ2-1 for the parts outside the CDR3, the full variable domain is EPEVTQTPSHQVTQMGQEVILRCVPISNHLYFYWYRQILGQKVEFLVSFYNNEISEKSEIFDDQFSVERPDGSNFTLKIRSTKLEDSAMYFCASSEVGSGGWDEQFFGPGTRLTVL.

This clonotype showed up just a few times. The V and J genes are TRBV12-3 or TRBV12-4 and TRBJ2-5, with D tentatively TRBD1 (6 bases). The CDR3 spans 14 residues. V was cut by 5 bases and J by 1 base, with 11 bases left in between. This CDR3 reads CASSTRGLQETQYF. For the CDR3, the DNA is TGTGCCAGCAGTACCAGGGGCCTCCAAGAGACCCAGTACTTC.

The chain couples TRBV30 to TRBJ1-1; a weak D match, TRBD1 (5 bases). V was pared by 1 base and J by 10 bases, with 10 bases between. Germline CDR1 GTSNPN, CDR2 SVGIG (reference sequence). The length of the CDR3 is 11 residues. CDR3 bases: TGTGCCTGGAGTGGGGGGTCCGGAGCTTTCTTT. This gives the protein CAWSGGSGAFF.

This clonotype has just a few counts. CDR3 protein: CASSLDYLGDQETQYF. The CDR3 DNA reads as TGTGCCAGCAGCTTAGATTATCTAGGGGACCAAGAGACCCAGTACTTC. The rearrangement uses TRBV11-3 and TRBJ2-5, with a tentative D call TRBD1 (5 bases). CDR1 and CDR2 from the germline V gene are SGHNT and YENEEA. The CDR3 runs 16 residues. V was pared by 0 bases and J by 0 bases, with 11 bases between.